This is a list of T cell receptor beta chains from one sample in a study of regulatory T cells in long-lasting Graves disease. Using its own MiXCR run on the multiplex PCR reads, TCRdb lists one record per CDR3 protein. The data show about 400,000 distinct CDR3 sequences, roughly 15% seen once. These data were also reused for a study on T cells in Graves' hyperthyroidism and ophthalmopathy.

This specimen was peripheral blood mononuclear cells (PBMCs), taken at new diagnosis, from a patient treated with antithyroid drugs. Source of these receptors: a woman in her thirties or forties with Graves disease. CDR3s include the opening cysteine and the closing phenylalanine or tryptophan. The order of the fields is V gene, clone size, J gene, D gene, CDR3 protein, CDR3 DNA. D genes are given only for firm matches. Rows may omit the clone size; those that give it use once, few, many or a size class.

TRBV27	.	TRBJ1-1	.	CASSSNTGQAFF	TGTGCCAGCAGCTCCAACACAGGGCAAGCTTTCTTT
TRBV14	.	TRBJ2-1	TRBD2	CASSPPPTSGRRNEQFF	TGTGCCAGCAGCCCGCCTCCGACTAGCGGGAGGAGAAATGAGCAGTTCTTC
TRBV19	.	TRBJ2-6	TRBD1	CASSMRGAGGAGANILTF	TGTGCCAGTAGTATGAGGGGGGCAGGGGGCGCTGGGGCCAACATCCTGACTTTC
TRBV10-1	few	TRBJ2-1	TRBD1	CASADRDEQFF	TGCGCCAGCGCTGACAGGGATGAGCAGTTCTTC
TRBV27	many	TRBJ2-1	.	CASSARTLTYNEQFF	TGTGCCAGCAGTGCCCGGACATTAACCTACAATGAGCAGTTCTTC
TRBV11-3	many	TRBJ2-1	.	CASSLPSGALNNEQFF	TGTGCCAGCAGCTTACCTAGTGGGGCATTAAACAATGAGCAGTTCTTC
TRBV24-1	many	TRBJ2-2	.	CATSDYGAGNTGELFF	TGTGCCACCAGTGATTACGGGGCGGGGAACACCGGGGAGCTGTTTTTT
TRBV19	many	TRBJ1-1	TRBD1	CASTEGQGGNTEAFF	TGTGCCAGTACCGAAGGACAGGGTGGGAACACTGAAGCTTTCTTT
TRBV27	few	TRBJ2-1	TRBD1	CASSGGTGYNEQFF	TGTGCCAGCAGTGGGGGGACAGGGTACAATGAGCAGTTCTTC
TRBV7-6	many	TRBJ2-1	.	CASSLSPSPNEQFF	TGTGCCAGCAGCCTTTCCCCTAGCCCCAATGAGCAGTTCTTC
TRBV9	many	TRBJ2-7	.	CASSAGRFSSYEQYF	TGTGCCAGCAGCGCCGGACGGTTTAGCTCCTACGAGCAGTACTTC
TRBV12-3/TRBV12-4	many	TRBJ2-5	TRBD2	CASSLVGLAGETQYF	TGTGCCAGCAGTTTAGTGGGACTAGCGGGGGAGACCCAGTACTTC
TRBV20-1	many	TRBJ1-1	.	CSARYEREAFF	TGCAGTGCTAGATATGAGCGAGAAGCTTTCTTT
TRBV5-5	.	TRBJ2-6	.	CASSSGTLRSGANVLTF	TGTGCCAGCAGCTCCGGGACTTTACGCTCTGGGGCCAACGTCCTGACTTTC
TRBV27	many	TRBJ2-2	.	CASSSIGDGELFF	TGTGCCAGCAGTTCCATCGGGGACGGGGAGCTGTTTTTT
TRBV27	many	TRBJ2-4	TRBD2	CASSPIAGAKNIQYF	TGTGCCAGCAGTCCGATAGCGGGAGCCAAAAACATTCAGTACTTC
TRBV28	many	TRBJ2-1	.	CASSLISDYNEQFF	TGTGCCAGCAGTTTAATATCGGACTACAATGAGCAGTTCTTC
TRBV6-1	many	TRBJ1-2	TRBD1	CASRRPGTGNYGYTF	TGTGCCAGCAGACGTCCCGGGACAGGGAACTATGGCTACACCTTC
TRBV5-5	few	TRBJ1-5	TRBD1	CASSLGGTGYQPQHF	TGTGCCAGCAGCTTGGGAGGGACAGGTTATCAGCCCCAGCATTTT
TRBV7-2	many	TRBJ2-3	.	CASSLPGESTDTQYF	TGTGCCAGCAGCTTACCGGGAGAGAGCACAGATACGCAGTATTTT
TRBV3-1	few	TRBJ2-7	.	CASSEGASTYEQYF	TGTGCCAGCAGCGAAGGGGCCTCTACCTACGAGCAGTACTTC
TRBV20-1	many	TRBJ2-1	.	CSAGPSSYNEQFF	TGCAGTGCTGGACCGAGCTCCTACAATGAGCAGTTCTTC
TRBV27	.	TRBJ2-7	.	CASSLAGRGGEQYF	TGTGCCAGCAGTTTAGCTGGCAGGGGTGGGGAGCAGTACTTC
TRBV11-2	many	TRBJ1-4	TRBD1	CASSLGTGYDEKLFF	TGTGCCAGCAGCTTGGGGACAGGGTATGATGAAAAACTGTTTTTT
TRBV5-1	.	TRBJ2-2	TRBD1	CASSLPTTGVTGELFF	TGCGCCAGCAGCTTGCCGACGACAGGGGTGACCGGGGAGCTGTTTTTT
TRBV12-3/TRBV12-4	many	TRBJ2-2	.	CASSRLVAGELFF	TGTGCCAGCAGTCGACTGGTGGCCGGGGAGCTGTTTTTT
TRBV7-2	.	TRBJ2-5	TRBD1	CASSNPGQIQETQYF	TGTGCCAGCAGCAACCCGGGACAGATCCAAGAGACCCAGTACTTC
TRBV6-2/TRBV6-3	many	TRBJ2-1	TRBD1	CASSYVGQPWGQFF	TGTGCCAGCAGTTACGTGGGACAGCCCTGGGGGCAGTTCTTC
TRBV19	many	TRBJ1-2	.	CASRRIEVNYGYTF	TGTGCCAGCCGCAGGATTGAAGTTAACTATGGCTACACCTTC
TRBV14	many	TRBJ2-5	TRBD2	CASSLLTGAGVETQYF	TGTGCCAGCTCGTTATTGACAGGAGCGGGAGTGGAGACCCAGTACTTC
TRBV4-2	few	TRBJ2-1	.	CASSQDRGLLNEQFF	TGTGCCAGCAGCCAAGATCGCGGCCTTTTAAATGAGCAGTTCTTC
TRBV4-1	.	TRBJ2-1	TRBD2	CANSQDLLAEGHNEQFF	TGCGCCAACAGCCAAGATCTACTAGCGGAGGGGCACAATGAGCAGTTCTTC
TRBV28	few	TRBJ1-4	TRBD1	CASSWDSLNEKLFF	TGTGCCAGCAGTTGGGACAGCCTTAATGAAAAACTGTTTTTT
TRBV14	.	TRBJ2-3	TRBD2	CASSQLAGGPTDTQYF	TGTGCCAGCAGCCAGTTAGCGGGAGGGCCCACAGATACGCAGTATTTT
TRBV4-3	.	TRBJ2-5	TRBD2	CASSQGLADGMGKTQYF	TGCGCCAGCAGCCAAGGCCTAGCGGACGGGATGGGAAAGACCCAGTACTTC
TRBV19	.	TRBJ1-1	TRBD1	CTSSIGGAGNTEAFF	TGTACCAGTAGTATAGGGGGCGCCGGGAACACTGAAGCTTTCTTT
TRBV20-1	many	TRBJ1-3	.	CSASRQLYSGNTIYF	TGCAGTGCTAGCAGACAGCTATACTCTGGAAACACCATATATTTT
TRBV5-1	few	TRBJ2-5	.	CASTPGTAKETQYF	TGCGCCAGCACCCCGGGGACCGCGAAAGAGACCCAGTACTTC
TRBV7-9	.	TRBJ2-5	.	CASSLKGAGRETQYF	TGTGCCAGCAGCTTAAAAGGGGCAGGAAGAGAGACCCAGTACTTC
TRBV27	few	TRBJ2-7	TRBD2	CASSSNGLAGGHEQYF	TGTGCCAGCAGTTCGAACGGACTAGCGGGAGGCCACGAGCAGTACTTC
TRBV5-1	many	TRBJ1-1	.	CASSLTGVVTEAFF	TGCGCCAGCAGCTTGACCGGGGTTGTTACTGAAGCTTTCTTT
TRBV10-3	many	TRBJ1-5	TRBD1	CAIRQGDNSNQPQHF	TGTGCCATTCGACAGGGGGATAATAGCAATCAGCCCCAGCATTTT
TRBV30	many	TRBJ2-1	TRBD2	CAWSALGLAGPYNEQFF	TGTGCCTGGAGTGCCCTAGGACTAGCGGGCCCATACAATGAGCAGTTCTTC
TRBV27	few	TRBJ2-1	.	CASGGGADNEQFF	TGTGCCAGCGGTGGGGGAGCGGACAATGAGCAGTTCTTC
TRBV12-3/TRBV12-4	many	TRBJ2-7	.	CASSPRIYEQYF	TGTGCCAGCAGCCCTAGGATCTACGAGCAGTACTTC
TRBV28	many	TRBJ2-7	TRBD1	CASRGDRGEYEQYF	TGTGCCAGCAGGGGGGACAGGGGAGAGTACGAGCAGTACTTC
TRBV28	.	TRBJ2-7	.	CASSLQGMDEQYF	TGTGCCAGCAGTTTACAGGGAATGGACGAGCAGTACTTC
TRBV6-1	many	TRBJ2-3	.	CASSLQGLSTTDTQYF	TGTGCCAGCAGTCTTCAGGGTCTGAGCACCACAGATACGCAGTATTTT
TRBV6-1	few	TRBJ2-5	.	CACQSPVGPKETQYF	TGTGCCTGCCAGTCCCCCGTGGGGCCCAAAGAGACCCAGTACTTC
TRBV2	many	TRBJ2-7	TRBD1	CASIRGQVSYEQYF	TGTGCCAGCATTAGGGGACAGGTGTCCTACGAGCAGTACTTC
TRBV11-2	.	TRBJ1-2	.	CASSQQGSAYGYTF	TGTGCCAGCAGCCAGCAGGGGTCTGCCTATGGCTACACCTTC
TRBV7-9	many	TRBJ2-3	TRBD2	CASSDHPRAGDEDTQYF	TGTGCCAGCAGCGACCATCCCCGAGCGGGAGATGAAGATACGCAGTATTTT
TRBV29-1	many	TRBJ1-2	.	CSVEENRVYGYTF	TGCAGCGTTGAAGAGAACAGGGTCTATGGCTACACCTTC